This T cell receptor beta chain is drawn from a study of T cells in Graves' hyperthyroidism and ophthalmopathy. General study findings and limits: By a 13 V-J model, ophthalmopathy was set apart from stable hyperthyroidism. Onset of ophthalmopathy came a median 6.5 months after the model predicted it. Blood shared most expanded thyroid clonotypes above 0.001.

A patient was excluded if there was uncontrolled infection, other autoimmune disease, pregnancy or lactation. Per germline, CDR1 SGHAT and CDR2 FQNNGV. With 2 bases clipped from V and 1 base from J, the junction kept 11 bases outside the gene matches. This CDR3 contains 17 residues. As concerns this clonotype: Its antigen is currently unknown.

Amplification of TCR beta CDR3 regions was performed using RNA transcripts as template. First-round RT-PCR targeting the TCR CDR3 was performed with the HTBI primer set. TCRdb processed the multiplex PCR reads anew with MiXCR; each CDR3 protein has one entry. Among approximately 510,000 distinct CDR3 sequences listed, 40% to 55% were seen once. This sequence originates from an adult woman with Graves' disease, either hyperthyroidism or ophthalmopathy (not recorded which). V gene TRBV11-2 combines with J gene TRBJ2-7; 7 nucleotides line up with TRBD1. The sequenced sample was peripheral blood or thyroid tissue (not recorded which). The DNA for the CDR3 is TGTGCCAGCAGCTTACACCCTACAGGGGATATTTCCTACGAGCAGTACTTC. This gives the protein CASSLHPTGDISYEQYF.